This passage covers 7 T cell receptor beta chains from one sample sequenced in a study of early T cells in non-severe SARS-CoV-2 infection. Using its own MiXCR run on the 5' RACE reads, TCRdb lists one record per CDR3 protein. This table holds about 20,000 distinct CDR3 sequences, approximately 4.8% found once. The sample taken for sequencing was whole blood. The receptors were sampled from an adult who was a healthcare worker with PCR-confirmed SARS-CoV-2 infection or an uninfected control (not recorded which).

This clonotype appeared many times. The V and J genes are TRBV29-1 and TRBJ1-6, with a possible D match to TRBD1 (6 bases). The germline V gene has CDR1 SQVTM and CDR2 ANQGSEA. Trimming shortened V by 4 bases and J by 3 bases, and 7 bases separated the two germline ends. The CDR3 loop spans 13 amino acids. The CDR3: CSVGTDYNSPLHF. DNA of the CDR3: TGCAGCGTTGGGACAGACTATAATTCACCCCTCCACTTT.

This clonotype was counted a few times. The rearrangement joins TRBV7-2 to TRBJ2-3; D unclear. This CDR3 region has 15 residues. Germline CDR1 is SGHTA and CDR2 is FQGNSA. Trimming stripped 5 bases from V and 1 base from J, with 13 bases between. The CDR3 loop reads CASSPTHIRTDTQYF. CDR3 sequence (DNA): TGTGCCAGCAGCCCAACTCATATACGCACAGATACGCAGTATTTT.

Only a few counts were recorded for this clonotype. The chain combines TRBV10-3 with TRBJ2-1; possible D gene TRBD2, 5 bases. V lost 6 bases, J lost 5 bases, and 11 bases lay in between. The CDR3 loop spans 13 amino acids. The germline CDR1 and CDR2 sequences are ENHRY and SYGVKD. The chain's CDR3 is CAIREADNNEQFF. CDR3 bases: TGTGCCATCAGGGAGGCAGATAACAATGAGCAGTTCTTC.

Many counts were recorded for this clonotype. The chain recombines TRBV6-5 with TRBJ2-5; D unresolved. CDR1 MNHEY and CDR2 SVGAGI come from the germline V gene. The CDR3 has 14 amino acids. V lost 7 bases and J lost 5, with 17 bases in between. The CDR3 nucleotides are TGTGCCAGCACCGGACGGGTCCATGGGGAGACCCAGTACTTC. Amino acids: CASTGRVHGETQYF.

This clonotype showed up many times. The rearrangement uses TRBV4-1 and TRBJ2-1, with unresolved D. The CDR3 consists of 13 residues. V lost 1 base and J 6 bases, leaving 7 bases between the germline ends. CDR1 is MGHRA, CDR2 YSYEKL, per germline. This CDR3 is CASSQVLTNEQFF. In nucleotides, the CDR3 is TGCGCCAGCAGCCAAGTACTAACCAATGAGCAGTTCTTC.

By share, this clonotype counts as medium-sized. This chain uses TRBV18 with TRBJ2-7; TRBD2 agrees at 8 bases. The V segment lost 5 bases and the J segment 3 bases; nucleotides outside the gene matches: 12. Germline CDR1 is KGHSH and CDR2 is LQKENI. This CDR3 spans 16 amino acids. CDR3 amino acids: CASSDLGAGAVYEQYF. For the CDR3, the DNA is TGTGCCAGCTCAGACCTCGGAGCGGGGGCGGTCTACGAGCAGTACTTC.

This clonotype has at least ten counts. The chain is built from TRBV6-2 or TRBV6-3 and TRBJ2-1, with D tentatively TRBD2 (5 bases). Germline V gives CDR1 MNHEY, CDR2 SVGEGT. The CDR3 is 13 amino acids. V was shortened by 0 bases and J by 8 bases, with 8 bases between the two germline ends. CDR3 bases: TGTGCCAGCAGTTACTCGGAGGTCGATGAGCAGTTCTTC. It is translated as CASSYSEVDEQFF.